This T cell receptor beta chain appears in the sequencing data of a study of T cell repertoires in cytomegalovirus infection. Study context: Public TCR beta signatures marked donors with CMV infection and the matching HLA. Study results and caveats: CMV-specific TCR beta clonotypes restricted by HLA-C were the ones dominating the ex vivo response. Based on cumulative public TCR beta family frequency, carriers of CMV plus the relevant HLA were identified.

This CDR3 spans 15 amino acids. V gave up 2 bases and J gave up 4 bases, with 14 bases separating them. Germline CDR1 and CDR2: SGHDN and FVKESK. TCRdb re-analysed the reads in MiXCR, keeping a single row per CDR3 protein. The sample lists about 200,000 distinct CDR3 sequences, roughly 9% occurring once. This clonotype came up a few times. The antigen remains unidentified. Sequenced material: PBMCs. This receptor was identified in a human donor in good health (CMV status not recorded). Some clones in this sample may be carry-over from other donors' samples. This chain links TRBV14 with TRBJ1-1; D is possibly TRBD1 (5 bases). The CDR3 loop reads CASSQMSRGGTEAFF. CDR3 nucleotide sequence: TGTGCCAGCAGCCAAATGAGTAGGGGTGGCACTGAAGCTTTCTTT.